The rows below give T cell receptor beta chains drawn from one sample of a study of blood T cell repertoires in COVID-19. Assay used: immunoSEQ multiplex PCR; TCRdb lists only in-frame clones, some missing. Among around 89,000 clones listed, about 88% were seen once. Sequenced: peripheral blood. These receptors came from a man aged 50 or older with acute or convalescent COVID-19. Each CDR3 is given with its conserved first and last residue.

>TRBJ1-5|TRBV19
CASSRSTQSNQPQHF
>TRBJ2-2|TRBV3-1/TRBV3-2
CASSHQTGPNTGELFF
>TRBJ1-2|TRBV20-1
CSGKTSGGYTF
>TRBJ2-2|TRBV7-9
CASSRPSGGAGGELFF
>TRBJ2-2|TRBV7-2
CASSRTGANTGELFF
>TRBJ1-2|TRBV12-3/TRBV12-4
CASSRRAFNGYTF
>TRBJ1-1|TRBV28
CASSSPTGAYTEAFF
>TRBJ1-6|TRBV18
CASSTAQGDNSPLHF
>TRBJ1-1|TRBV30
CAWSITGMNTEAFF
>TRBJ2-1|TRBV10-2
CASSDRTSGLNNEQFF
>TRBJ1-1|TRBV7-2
CASSPPGGRNTEAFF
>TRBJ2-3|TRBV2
CASSERASGGTSTDTQYF
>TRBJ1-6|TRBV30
CAWSAGQGSSPLHF
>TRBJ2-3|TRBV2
CASSTGGLAGDTQYF
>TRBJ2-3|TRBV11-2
CASSLRRGEGADTQYF
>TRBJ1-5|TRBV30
CAWSVRGTGDYWNQPQHF
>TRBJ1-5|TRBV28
CASSSDRTNQPQHF
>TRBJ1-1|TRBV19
CASSKRGANTEAFF
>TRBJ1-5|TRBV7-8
CASSLETMDRFQPQHF
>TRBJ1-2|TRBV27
CASSRWRGYGYTF
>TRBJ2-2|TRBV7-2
CASSKTSGVGTGELFF
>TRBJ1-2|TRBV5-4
CASTSPGAGSGYTF
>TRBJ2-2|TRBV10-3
CAISEYGSGAGGELFF
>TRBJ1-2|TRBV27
CASSLSAGIRGGYTF
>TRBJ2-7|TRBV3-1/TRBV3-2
CASSHEGLAGYEQYF
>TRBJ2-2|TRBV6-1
CASSVELSLNTGELFF
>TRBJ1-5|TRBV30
CAWSAGSNQPQHF
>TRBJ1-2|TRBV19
CASSGQGGGYTF
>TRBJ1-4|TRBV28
CASNGVGEKLFF
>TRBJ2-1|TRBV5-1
CASSRDRGAYNEQFF
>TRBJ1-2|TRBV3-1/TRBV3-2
CASSLQGAYGYTF
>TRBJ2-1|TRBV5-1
CASSLGSGGAYNEQFF
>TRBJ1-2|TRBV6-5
CASSFLTGTNYGYTF
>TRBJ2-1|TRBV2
CASSASGGIEQFF
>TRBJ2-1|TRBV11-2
CASSLQGGVWNEQFF
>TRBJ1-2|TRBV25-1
CASSRAANYGYTF
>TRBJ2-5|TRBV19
CASMGRGETQYF
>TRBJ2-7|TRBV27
CASSSGGAYEQYF
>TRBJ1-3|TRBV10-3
CAISGQGGGNTIYF
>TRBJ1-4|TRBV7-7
CASSLGDRVFEKLFF
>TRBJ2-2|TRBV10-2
CASSLLAGGRTGELFF
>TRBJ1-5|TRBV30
CAWSDGVGNQPQHF
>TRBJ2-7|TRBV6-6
CASSPRDSSYEQYF
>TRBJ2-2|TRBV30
CAWRARGGAGNGELFF
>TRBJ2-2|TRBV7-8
CASSLSRTGELFF
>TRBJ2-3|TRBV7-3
CASSPVRGSTDTQYF
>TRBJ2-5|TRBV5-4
CATKRWTGVETQYF
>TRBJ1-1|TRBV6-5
CATQVAYGTEAFF
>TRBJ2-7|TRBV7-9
CASSLALGLVPYEQYF